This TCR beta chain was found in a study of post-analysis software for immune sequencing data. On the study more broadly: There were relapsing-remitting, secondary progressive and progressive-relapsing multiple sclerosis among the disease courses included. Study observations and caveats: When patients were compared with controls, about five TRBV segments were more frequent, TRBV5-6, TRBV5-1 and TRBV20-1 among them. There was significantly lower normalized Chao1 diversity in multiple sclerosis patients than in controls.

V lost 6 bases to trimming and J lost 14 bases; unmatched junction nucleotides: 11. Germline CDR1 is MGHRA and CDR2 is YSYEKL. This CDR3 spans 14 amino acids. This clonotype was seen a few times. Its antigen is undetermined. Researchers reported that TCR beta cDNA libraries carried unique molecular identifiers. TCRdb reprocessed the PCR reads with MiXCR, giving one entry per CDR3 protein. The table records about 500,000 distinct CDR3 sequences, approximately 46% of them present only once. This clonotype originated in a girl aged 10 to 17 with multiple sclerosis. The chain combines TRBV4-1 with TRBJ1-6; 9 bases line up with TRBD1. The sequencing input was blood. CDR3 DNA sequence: TGCGCCAGCAGTCAGGGACAGGGTGAATTCACCCTCCACTTT. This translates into CASSQGQGEFTLHF.